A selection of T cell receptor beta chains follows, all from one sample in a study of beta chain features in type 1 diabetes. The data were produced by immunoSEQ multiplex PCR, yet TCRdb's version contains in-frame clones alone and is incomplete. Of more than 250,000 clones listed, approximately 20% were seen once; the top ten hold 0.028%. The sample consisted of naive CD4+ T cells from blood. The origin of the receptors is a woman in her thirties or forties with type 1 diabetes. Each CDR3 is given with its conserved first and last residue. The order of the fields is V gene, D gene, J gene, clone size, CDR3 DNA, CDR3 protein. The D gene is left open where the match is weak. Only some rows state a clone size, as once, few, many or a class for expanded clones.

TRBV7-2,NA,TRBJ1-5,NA,TGTGCCAGCAGCTTAATCCAGGGCAACAATCAGCCCCAGCATTTT,CASSLIQGNNQPQHF
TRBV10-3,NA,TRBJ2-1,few,TGTGCCATCAGTGAATACAGCGGAGCGGGCGATGAGCAGTTCTTC,CAISEYSGAGDEQFF
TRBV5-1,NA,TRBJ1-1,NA,TGCGCCAGCAGCTCCCGAGGAGGTTTGGACACTGAAGCTTTCTTT,CASSSRGGLDTEAFF
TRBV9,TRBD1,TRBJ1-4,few,TGTGCCAGCAGCGTGACAGGGACAACTAATGAAAAACTGTTTTTT,CASSVTGTTNEKLFF
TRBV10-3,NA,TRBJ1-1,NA,TGTGCCATCGCCGAACAGGGTGGTTCGGAAGCTTTCTTT,CAIAEQGGSEAFF
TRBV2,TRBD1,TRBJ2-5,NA,TGTGCCAGCAGGGGGACAGGGGTCTTGGAGACCCAGTACTTC,CASRGTGVLETQYF
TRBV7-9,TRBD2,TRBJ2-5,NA,TGTGCCAGCAGCCCGCCGGGACTAGCGGGAGCGGAGACCCAGTACTTC,CASSPPGLAGAETQYF
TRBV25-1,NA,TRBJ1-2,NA,TGTGCCAGTTCGACCGGACTAATTGGCTACACCTTC,CASSTGLIGYTF
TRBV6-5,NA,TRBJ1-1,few,TGTGCCAGCCGGGGGAGGGGGACTACTGAAGCTTTCTTT,CASRGRGTTEAFF
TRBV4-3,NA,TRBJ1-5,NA,TGCGCCAGCAGCCAAGATAGCACGGGCAATCAGCCCCAGCATTTT,CASSQDSTGNQPQHF
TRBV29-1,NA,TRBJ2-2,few,TGCAGCGCCGCCCTCGGGCAGGGTGGACTGTTTTTT,CSAALGQGGLFF
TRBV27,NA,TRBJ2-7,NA,TGTGCCAGCAGTTTAGTACTAGGGAGCGAGCAGTACTTC,CASSLVLGSEQYF
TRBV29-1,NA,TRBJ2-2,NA,TGCAGCGTTTGCGTAACTTCGGTCGGGGAGCTGTTTTTT,CSVCVTSVGELFF
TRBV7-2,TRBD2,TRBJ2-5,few,TGTGCCAGCAGCTCCGCGGGGGGTCCGGAGACCCAGTACTTC,CASSSAGGPETQYF
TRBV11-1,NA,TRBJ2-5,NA,TGTGCCAGCAGCTTAGACGTGAGGGACACAGCGTACCAAGAGACCCAGTACTTC,CASSLDVRDTAYQETQYF
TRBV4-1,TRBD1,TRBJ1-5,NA,TGCGCCAGCAGCCAAGTCCTACAGGGGGCGAGCAATCAGCCCCAGCATTTT,CASSQVLQGASNQPQHF
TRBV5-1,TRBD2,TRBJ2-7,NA,TGCGCCAGCAGCTCGGATCAGCGGGGGCCCTCCTACGAGCAGTACTTC,CASSSDQRGPSYEQYF
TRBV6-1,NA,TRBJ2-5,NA,TGTGCCAGCATTCGACAGGCGTACCAAGAGACCCAGTACTTC,CASIRQAYQETQYF
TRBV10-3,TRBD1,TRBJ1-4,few,TGTGCCATCAGTGCCAGAGGACAGGTGGCAACTAATGAAAAACTGTTTTTT,CAISARGQVATNEKLFF
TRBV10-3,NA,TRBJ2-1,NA,TGTGCCATCAGTGAGTCGACGGGGGATGAGCAGTTCTTC,CAISESTGDEQFF
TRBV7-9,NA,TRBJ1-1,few,TGTGCCAGCAGCTTATCGCGGGGGAGACTTATGAACACTGAAGCTTTCTTT,CASSLSRGRLMNTEAFF
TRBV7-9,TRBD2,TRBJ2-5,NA,TGTGCCAGCAGCTCGAGGACTAGCGGGGCACAAGAGACCCAGTACTTC,CASSSRTSGAQETQYF
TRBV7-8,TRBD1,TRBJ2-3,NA,TGTGCCAGCAGCTTAGACCAGGGGGAAGATACGCAGTATTTT,CASSLDQGEDTQYF
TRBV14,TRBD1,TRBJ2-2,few,TGTGCCAGCCAGGAGAGGGGGACAGCGAACACCGGGGAGCTGTTTTTT,CASQERGTANTGELFF
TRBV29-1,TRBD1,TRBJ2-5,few,TGCAGCGTACCGACAGGGGGCGATTTGGAGACCCAGTACTTC,CSVPTGGDLETQYF
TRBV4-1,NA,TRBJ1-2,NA,TGCGCCAGCAGCCCCCTCGGGCCCGGGAGGGCTAACTATGGCTACACCTTC,CASSPLGPGRANYGYTF
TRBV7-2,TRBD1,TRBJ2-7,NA,TGTGCCAGCAGTAAACAGGGGGCTCATTACGAGCAGTACTTC,CASSKQGAHYEQYF
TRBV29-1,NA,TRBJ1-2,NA,TGCAGCGTTGCCTTCCAGGGTAGTGACTACACCTTC,CSVAFQGSDYTF
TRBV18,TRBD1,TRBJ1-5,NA,TGTGCCAGCTCACCATTCGGACAGGCAAACAATCAGCCCCAGCATTTT,CASSPFGQANNQPQHF
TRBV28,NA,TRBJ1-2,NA,TGTGCCAGCAGTTTTCAGGGTAACTATGGCTACACCTTC,CASSFQGNYGYTF
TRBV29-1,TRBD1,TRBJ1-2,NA,TGCAGCGTTGAGATCCGGGGGACAGGGGTGAAGGGCTACACCTTC,CSVEIRGTGVKGYTF
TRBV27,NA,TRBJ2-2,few,TGTGCCAGCAGTTTCCCCGGGACACCGAACACCGGGGAGCTGTTTTTT,CASSFPGTPNTGELFF
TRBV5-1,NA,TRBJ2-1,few,TGCGCCAGCAGGAGGGAGCCGGACAATGAGCAGTTCTTC,CASRREPDNEQFF
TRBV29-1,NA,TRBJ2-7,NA,TGCAGCGTTGCCGGGGGGCCCTACGAGCAGTACTTC,CSVAGGPYEQYF
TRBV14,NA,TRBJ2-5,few,TGTGCCAGCAGCACTCGGATGAGGGAGACCCAGTACTTC,CASSTRMRETQYF
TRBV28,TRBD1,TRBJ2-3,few,TGTGCCAGCAGTTCCCGGGACAGGGGGAACACAGATACGCAGTATTTT,CASSSRDRGNTDTQYF
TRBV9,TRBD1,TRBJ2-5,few,TGTGCCAGCAGCGATACAGGGGGTGGTATGGAGACCCAGTACTTC,CASSDTGGGMETQYF
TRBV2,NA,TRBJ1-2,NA,TGTGCCAGCAGCCTTTTCAGGGAGGAGGATGGCTACACCTTC,CASSLFREEDGYTF
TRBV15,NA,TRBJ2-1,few,TGTGCCACCAGCAGAGACCCTGTCGAGCAGTTCTTC,CATSRDPVEQFF
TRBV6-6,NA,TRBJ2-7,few,TGTGCCACCACCCGGGACACCTTCTACGAGCAGTACTTC,CATTRDTFYEQYF
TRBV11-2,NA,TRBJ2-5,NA,TGTGCCAGCAGCTTACTAGAGACCCAGTACTTC,CASSLLETQYF
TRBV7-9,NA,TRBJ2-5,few,TGTGCCAGCAGCTTCGGGCGGGCCTATCAAGAGACCCAGTACTTC,CASSFGRAYQETQYF
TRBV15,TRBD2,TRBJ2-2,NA,TGTGCCACCAGCAGCGGGAGGGCCTACACCGGGGAGCTGTTTTTT,CATSSGRAYTGELFF
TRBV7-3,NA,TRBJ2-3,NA,TGTGCCAGCAGCTTAAGTTTGGGGCCTAGCACAGATACGCAGTATTTT,CASSLSLGPSTDTQYF
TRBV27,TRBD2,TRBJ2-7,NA,TGTGCCAGCACAACCTCCGGGACTAGCGGGAGGTACGAGCAGTACTTC,CASTTSGTSGRYEQYF
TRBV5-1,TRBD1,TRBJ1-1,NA,TGCGCCAGCAGACTAACCTATGGGACAGCGAACACTGAAGCTTTCTTT,CASRLTYGTANTEAFF
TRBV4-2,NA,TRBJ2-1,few,TGTGCCAGCAGCCACGGGCAGGGGGGTCGCAATGAGCAGTTCTTC,CASSHGQGGRNEQFF
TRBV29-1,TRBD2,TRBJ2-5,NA,TGCAGCGACCTAGCGGGAGGGGGCGAGACCCAGTACTTC,CSDLAGGGETQYF
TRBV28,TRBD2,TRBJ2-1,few,TGTGCCAGCACAGCGGGAGGGCCTGTGAATGAGCAGTTCTTC,CASTAGGPVNEQFF
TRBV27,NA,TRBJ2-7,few,TGTGCCAGCAGGATGGAGGGGAAGACCTACGAGCAGTACTTC,CASRMEGKTYEQYF
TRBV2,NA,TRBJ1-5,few,TGTGCCAGCAGTGTGGCGGATAACCAGCATTTT,CASSVADNQHF
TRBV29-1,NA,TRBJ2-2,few,TGCAGCGGCGGACTTGCTGGGACCGGGGAGCTGTTTTTT,CSGGLAGTGELFF
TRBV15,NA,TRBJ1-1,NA,TGTGCCACCAGCAGAGGAACAAGGGGGACTGAAGCTTTCTTT,CATSRGTRGTEAFF
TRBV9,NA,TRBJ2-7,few,TGTGCCAGCAGCGTCGACAGCCTGACCTACGAGCAGTACTTC,CASSVDSLTYEQYF
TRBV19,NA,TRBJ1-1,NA,TGTGCCAGTAGTACCCCCCAGGGTTATAGGAAGACTGAAGCTTTCTTT,CASSTPQGYRKTEAFF